This T cell receptor (beta chain) was retrieved from a study of T cell responses to AZD1222 COVID-19 vaccine. Findings of the study overall: A mostly white British donor set with more females was recruited, and clonal diversity was possibly underestimated. Baseline testing showed seropositivity in only a handful of AZD1222 recipients. Unmutated variant regions are reportedly the target of nearly half of TCRs that are spike-specific.

Trimming left V 3 bases short and J 4 bases short, with 15 bases between. Germline CDR1 is LNHDA and CDR2 is SQIVND (reference sequence). This CDR3 has 15 amino acids. Libraries were prepared by immunoSEQ multiplex PCR; TCRdb keeps only in-frame clonotypes and omits some of them. This table holds roughly 70,000 clones, 85% found once. As to this clone: Its antigen is unidentified.

Sample: peripheral blood, taken on day 0 of AZD1222 vaccination. This TCR derives from an adult in good health. This sequence joins TRBV19 and TRBJ1-2, with D possibly matching TRBD1 (5 bases). In nucleotides, the CDR3 is TGTGCCAGTAGTATCCCCCAACCAGGGCCCTATGGCTACACCTTC. It translates to CASSIPQPGPYGYTF.